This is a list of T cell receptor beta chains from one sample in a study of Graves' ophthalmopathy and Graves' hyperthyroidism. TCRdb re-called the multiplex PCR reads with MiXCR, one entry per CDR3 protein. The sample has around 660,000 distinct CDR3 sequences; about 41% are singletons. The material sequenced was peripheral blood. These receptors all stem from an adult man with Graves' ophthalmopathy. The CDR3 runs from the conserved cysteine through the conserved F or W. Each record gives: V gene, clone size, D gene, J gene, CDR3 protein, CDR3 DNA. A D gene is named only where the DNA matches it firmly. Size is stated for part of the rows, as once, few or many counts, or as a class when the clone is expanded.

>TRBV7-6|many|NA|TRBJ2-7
CASSPIRAGTLYEQYF
TGTGCCAGCAGCCCTATTCGAGCTGGGACACTCTACGAGCAGTACTTC
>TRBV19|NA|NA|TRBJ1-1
CAWTSGLNTEAFF
TGTGCCTGGACCAGCGGTCTGAACACTGAAGCTTTCTTT
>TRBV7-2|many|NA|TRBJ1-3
CASSTYSSGNTIYF
TGTGCCAGCAGCACCTATAGCTCTGGAAACACCATATATTTT
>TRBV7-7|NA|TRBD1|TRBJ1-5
CASSRTGVPQHF
TGTGCCAGCAGCCGGACAGGGGTGCCCCAGCATTTT
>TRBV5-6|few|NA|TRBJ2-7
CASSQDYREGREQYF
TGCGCCAGCAGCCAAGATTACAGGGAAGGTAGGGAGCAGTACTTC
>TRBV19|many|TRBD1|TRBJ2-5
CASSIDPGGQTQYF
TGTGCCAGTAGTATCGATCCAGGGGGCCAGACCCAGTACTTC
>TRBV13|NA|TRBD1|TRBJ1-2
CASSWDRGPGYTF
TGTGCCAGCAGCTGGGACAGGGGGCCTGGCTACACCTTC
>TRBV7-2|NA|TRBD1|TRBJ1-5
CASSTDRGRQPQHF
TGTGCCAGCAGCACGGACAGGGGTCGGCAGCCCCAGCATTTT
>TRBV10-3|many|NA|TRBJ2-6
CAISPGLPSGANVLTF
TGTGCCATCTCACCGGGACTCCCCTCTGGGGCCAACGTCCTGACTTTC
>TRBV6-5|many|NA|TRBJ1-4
CASSADRSNEKLFF
TGTGCCAGCAGTGCCGACAGGTCGAATGAAAAACTGTTTTTT
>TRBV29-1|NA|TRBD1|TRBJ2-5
CSSKTGETQYF
TGCAGCTCAAAGACAGGGGAGACCCAGTACTTC
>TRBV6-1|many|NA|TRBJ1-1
CASSEVGGAFF
TGTGCCAGCAGTGAAGTGGGCGGCGCTTTCTTT
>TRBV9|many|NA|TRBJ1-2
CASSVGRGGYTF
TGTGCCAGCAGCGTAGGGCGCGGGGGCTACACCTTC
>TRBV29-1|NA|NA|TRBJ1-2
CSVRTSDSYGYTF
TGCAGCGTTCGAACTAGCGACTCCTATGGCTACACCTTC
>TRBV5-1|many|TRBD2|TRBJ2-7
CASSLELAEVDEQYF
TGCGCCAGCAGCTTGGAACTAGCGGAGGTGGACGAGCAGTACTTC
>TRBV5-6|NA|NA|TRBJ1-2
CASSLATGVYGYTF
TGTGCCAGCAGCTTGGCCACCGGGGTCTATGGCTACACCTTC
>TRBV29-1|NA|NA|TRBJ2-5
CSPRQYQETQYF
TGCAGCCCCCGACAGTACCAAGAGACCCAGTACTTC
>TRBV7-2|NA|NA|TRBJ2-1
CASSNGRSSYNEQFF
TGTGCCAGCAGCAATGGACGGAGCTCCTACAATGAGCAGTTCTTC
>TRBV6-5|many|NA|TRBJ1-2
CASSYGPRSYGYTF
TGTGCCAGCAGTTACGGTCCCAGGAGCTATGGCTACACCTTC
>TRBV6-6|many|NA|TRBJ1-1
CASSYTDTEAFF
TGTGCCAGCAGTTACACTGACACTGAAGCTTTCTTT
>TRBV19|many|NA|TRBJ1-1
CASSRQGEKAFF
TGTGCCAGTAGTAGGCAGGGTGAAAAAGCTTTCTTT
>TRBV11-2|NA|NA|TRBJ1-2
CASSSGASGYGYTF
TGTGCCAGCAGCTCCGGCGCATCTGGCTATGGCTACACCTTC
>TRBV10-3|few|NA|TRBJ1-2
CASSPSGPLGYTF
TGTGCCAGCAGTCCGTCCGGGCCCCTTGGCTACACCTTC
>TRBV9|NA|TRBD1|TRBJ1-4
CASSPQGRGTNEKLFF
TGTGCCAGCTCACCACAGGGGAGAGGCACTAATGAAAAACTGTTTTTT
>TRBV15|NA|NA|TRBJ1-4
CATSRGTATTNEKLFF
TGTGCCACCAGCAGGGGAACAGCAACAACTAATGAAAAACTGTTTTTT
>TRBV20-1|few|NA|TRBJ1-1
CAWNGQRNTEAFF
TGTGCCTGGAACGGACAGAGGAACACTGAAGCTTTCTTT
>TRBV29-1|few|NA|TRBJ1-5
CSVRWSQAQHF
TGCAGCGTTAGATGGTCACAGGCCCAGCATTTT
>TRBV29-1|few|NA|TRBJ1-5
CSVVVWEQTQHF
TGCAGCGTTGTTGTCTGGGAGCAGACCCAGCATTTT
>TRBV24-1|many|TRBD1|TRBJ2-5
CATSETGTGSQTQYF
TGTGCCACCAGTGAGACCGGGACAGGGTCTCAGACCCAGTACTTC
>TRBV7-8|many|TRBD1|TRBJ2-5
CASSWDRGQETQYF
TGTGCCAGCAGCTGGGACAGGGGTCAAGAGACCCAGTACTTC
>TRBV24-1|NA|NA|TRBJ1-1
CASGGAGGPVNTEAFF
TGTGCCAGCGGGGGCGCGGGAGGGCCGGTGAACACTGAAGCTTTCTTT
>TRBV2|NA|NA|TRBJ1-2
CASSDGGWKLYGYTF
TGTGCCAGCAGTGATGGCGGGTGGAAACTCTATGGCTACACCTTC